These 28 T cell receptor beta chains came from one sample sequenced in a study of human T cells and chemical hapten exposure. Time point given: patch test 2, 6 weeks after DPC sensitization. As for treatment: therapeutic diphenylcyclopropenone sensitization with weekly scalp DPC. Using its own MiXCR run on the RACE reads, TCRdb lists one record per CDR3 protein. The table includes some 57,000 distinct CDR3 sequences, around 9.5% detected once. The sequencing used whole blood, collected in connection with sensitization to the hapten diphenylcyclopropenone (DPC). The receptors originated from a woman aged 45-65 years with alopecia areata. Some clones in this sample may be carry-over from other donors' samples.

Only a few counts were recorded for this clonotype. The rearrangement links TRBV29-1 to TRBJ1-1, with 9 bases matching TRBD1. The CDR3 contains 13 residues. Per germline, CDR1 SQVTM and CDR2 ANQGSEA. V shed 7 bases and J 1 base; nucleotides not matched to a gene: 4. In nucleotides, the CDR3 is TGCAGCGCGTCACAGGGGGCGAACACTGAAGCTTTCTTT. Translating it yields CSASQGANTEAFF.

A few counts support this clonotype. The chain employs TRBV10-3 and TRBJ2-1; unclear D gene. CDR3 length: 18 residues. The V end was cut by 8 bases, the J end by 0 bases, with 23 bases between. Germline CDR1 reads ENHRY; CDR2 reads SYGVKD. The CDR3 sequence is CAIADGTHQRPSYNEQFF. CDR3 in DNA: TGTGCCATCGCCGACGGCACCCATCAGCGCCCCTCCTACAATGAGCAGTTCTTC.

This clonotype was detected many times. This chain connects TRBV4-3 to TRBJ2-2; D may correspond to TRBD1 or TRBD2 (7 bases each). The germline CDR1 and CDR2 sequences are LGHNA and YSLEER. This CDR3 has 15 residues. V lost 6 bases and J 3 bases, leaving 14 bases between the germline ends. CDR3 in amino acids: CASRDRSGDTGELFF. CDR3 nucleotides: TGCGCCAGCAGGGACAGGAGCGGGGACACCGGGGAGCTGTTTTTT.

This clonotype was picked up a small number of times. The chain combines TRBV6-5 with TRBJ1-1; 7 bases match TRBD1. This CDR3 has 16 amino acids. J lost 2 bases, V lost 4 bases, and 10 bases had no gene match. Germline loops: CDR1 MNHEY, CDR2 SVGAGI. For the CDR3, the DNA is TGTGCCAGCAGTTCCTTCCCGGACAGGCGTAACACTGAAGCTTTCTTT. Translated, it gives CASSSFPDRRNTEAFF.

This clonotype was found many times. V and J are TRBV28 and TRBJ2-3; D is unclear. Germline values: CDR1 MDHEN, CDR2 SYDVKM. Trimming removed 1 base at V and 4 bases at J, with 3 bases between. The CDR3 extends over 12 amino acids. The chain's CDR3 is CASSLYSDTQYF. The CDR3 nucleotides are TGTGCCAGCAGTTTATACTCAGATACGCAGTATTTT.

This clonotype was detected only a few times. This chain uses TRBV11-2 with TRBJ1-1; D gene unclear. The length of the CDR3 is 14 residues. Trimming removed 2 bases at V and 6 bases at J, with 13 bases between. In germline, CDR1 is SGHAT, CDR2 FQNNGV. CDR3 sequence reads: CASSLRFGSAEAFF. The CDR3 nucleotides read TGTGCCAGCAGCTTAAGGTTCGGGTCGGCTGAAGCTTTCTTT.

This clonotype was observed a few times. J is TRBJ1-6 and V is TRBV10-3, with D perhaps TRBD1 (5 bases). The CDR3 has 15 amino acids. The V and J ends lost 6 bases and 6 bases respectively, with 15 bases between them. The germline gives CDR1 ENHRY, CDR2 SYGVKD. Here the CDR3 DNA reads TGTGCCATCAGCGCACAGGTAGTCGGTAATTCACCCCTCCACTTT. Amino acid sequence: CAISAQVVGNSPLHF.

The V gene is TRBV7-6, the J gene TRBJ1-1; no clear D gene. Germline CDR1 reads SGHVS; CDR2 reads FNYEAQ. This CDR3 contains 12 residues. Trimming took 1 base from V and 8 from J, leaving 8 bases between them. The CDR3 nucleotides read TGTGCCAGCAGCTTAGGGGCCACGGAAGCTTTCTTT. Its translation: CASSLGATEAFF.

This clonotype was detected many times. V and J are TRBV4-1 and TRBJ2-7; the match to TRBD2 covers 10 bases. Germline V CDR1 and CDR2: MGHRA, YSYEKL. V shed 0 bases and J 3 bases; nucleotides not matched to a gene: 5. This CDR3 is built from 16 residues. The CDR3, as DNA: TGCGCCAGCAGCCAAGAACCACTAGCGGGACTCTACGAGCAGTACTTC. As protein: CASSQEPLAGLYEQYF.

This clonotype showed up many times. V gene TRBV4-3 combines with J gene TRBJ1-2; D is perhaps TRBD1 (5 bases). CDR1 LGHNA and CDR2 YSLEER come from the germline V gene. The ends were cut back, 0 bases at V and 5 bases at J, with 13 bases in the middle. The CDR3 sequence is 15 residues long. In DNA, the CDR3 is TGCGCCAGCAGCCAAGATCCGGGACGTGAATATGGCTACACCTTC. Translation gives CASSQDPGREYGYTF.

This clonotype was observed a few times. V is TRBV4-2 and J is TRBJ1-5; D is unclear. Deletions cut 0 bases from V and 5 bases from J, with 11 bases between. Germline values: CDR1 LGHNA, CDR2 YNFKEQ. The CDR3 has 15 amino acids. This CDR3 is CASSQDKKADQPQHF. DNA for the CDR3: TGTGCCAGCAGCCAAGATAAGAAGGCAGATCAGCCCCAGCATTTT.

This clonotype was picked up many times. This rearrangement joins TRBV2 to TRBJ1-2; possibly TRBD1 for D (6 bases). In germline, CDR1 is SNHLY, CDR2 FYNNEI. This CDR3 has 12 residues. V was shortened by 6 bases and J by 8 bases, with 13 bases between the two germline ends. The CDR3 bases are TGTGCCAGCAGGATAGGGGGAAAAGGCTACACCTTC. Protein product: CASRIGGKGYTF.

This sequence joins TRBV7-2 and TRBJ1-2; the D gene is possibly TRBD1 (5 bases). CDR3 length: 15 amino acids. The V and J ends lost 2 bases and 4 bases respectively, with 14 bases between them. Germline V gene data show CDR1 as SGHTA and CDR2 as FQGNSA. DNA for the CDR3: TGTGCCAGCAGCTTAAGACAGATCAGCACCTATGGCTACACCTTC. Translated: CASSLRQISTYGYTF.

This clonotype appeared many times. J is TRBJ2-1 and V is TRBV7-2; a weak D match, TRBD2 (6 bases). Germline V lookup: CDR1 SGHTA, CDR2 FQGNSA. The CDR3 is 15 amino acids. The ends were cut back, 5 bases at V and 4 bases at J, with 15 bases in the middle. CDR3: CASSVLATGYNEQFF. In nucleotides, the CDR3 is TGTGCCAGCAGCGTGCTAGCGACTGGATACAATGAGCAGTTCTTC.

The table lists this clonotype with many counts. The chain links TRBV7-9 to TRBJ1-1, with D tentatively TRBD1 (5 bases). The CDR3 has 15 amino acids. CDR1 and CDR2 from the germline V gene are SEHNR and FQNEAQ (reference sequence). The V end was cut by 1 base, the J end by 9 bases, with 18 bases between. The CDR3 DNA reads TGTGCCAGCAGCTTAGGGAGCGTCCCAGGGACGCAAGCTTTCTTT. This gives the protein CASSLGSVPGTQAFF.

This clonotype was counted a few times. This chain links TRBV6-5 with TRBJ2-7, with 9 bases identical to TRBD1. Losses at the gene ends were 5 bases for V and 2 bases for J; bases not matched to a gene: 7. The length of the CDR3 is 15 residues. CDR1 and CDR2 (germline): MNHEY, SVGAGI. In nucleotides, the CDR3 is TGTGCCAGCAGTCCTCAGACAGGGGGAACCTACGAGCAGTACTTC. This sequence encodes CASSPQTGGTYEQYF.

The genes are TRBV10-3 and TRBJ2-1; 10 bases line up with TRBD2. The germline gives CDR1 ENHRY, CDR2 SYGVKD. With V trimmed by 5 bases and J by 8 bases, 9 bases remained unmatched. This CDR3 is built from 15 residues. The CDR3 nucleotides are TGTGCCATCAGTCGTCTAGCGGGAGAGTACCATGAGCAGTTCTTC. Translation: CAISRLAGEYHEQFF.

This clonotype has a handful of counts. Here the CDR3 reads CASSPPNRGTDTQYF. The CDR3 DNA reads as TGTGCCAGCTCACCACCGAACAGGGGCACAGATACGCAGTATTTT. This sequence joins TRBV18 and TRBJ2-3, with D tentatively TRBD1 (6 bases). V lost 0 bases, J lost 1 base, and 8 bases lay in between. Germline loops: CDR1 KGHSH, CDR2 LQKENI. This CDR3 has 15 residues.

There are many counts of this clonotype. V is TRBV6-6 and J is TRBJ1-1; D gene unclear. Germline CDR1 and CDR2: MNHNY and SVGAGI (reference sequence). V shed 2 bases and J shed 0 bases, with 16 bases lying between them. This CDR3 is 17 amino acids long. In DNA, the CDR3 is TGTGCCAGCAGTTACGAGGTGGGTCGGCAGCTGAACACTGAAGCTTTCTTT. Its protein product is CASSYEVGRQLNTEAFF.

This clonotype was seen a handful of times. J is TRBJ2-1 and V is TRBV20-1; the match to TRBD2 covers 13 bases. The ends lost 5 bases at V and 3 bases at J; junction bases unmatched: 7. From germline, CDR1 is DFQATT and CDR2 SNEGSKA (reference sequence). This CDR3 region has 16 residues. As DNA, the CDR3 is TGCAGTGCTGCAACTAGCGGGGGGGCTCTCTACAATGAGCAGTTCTTC. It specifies CSAATSGGALYNEQFF.

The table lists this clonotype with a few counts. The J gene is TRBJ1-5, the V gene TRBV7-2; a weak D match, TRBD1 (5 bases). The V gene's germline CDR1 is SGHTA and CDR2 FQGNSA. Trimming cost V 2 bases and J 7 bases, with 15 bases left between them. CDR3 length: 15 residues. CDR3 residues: CASSLSYGDGQPQHF. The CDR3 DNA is TGTGCCAGCAGCTTAAGTTATGGGGACGGCCAGCCCCAGCATTTT.

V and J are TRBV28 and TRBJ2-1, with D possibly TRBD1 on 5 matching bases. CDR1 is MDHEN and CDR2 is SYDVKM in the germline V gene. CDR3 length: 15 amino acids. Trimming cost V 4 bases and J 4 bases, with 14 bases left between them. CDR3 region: CASSSHGQGYNEQFF. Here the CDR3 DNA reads TGTGCCAGCAGTTCTCATGGGCAGGGATACAATGAGCAGTTCTTC.

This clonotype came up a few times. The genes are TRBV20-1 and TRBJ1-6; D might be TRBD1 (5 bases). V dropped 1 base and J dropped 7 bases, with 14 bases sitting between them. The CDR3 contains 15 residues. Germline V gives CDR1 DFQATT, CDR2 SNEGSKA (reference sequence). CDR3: CSARAFRGQNSPLHF. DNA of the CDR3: TGCAGTGCTAGAGCCTTCCGGGGCCAGAATTCACCCCTCCACTTT.

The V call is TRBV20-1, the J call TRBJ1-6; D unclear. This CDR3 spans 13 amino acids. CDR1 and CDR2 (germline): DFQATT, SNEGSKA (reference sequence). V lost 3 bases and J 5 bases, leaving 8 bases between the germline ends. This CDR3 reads CSASLQHNSPLHF. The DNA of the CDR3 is TGCAGTGCTAGCTTGCAGCATAATTCACCCCTCCACTTT.

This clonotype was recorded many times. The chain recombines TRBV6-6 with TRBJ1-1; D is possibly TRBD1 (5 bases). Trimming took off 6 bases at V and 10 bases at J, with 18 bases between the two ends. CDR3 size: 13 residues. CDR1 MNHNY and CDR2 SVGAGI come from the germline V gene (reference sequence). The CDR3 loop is CASSDSGDRVAFF. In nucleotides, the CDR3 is TGTGCCAGCAGCGACAGTGGAGATCGAGTAGCTTTCTTT.

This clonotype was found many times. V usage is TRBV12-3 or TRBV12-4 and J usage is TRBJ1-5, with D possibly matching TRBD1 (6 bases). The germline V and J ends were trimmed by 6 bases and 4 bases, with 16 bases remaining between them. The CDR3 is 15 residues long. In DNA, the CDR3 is TGTGCCAGCAGCGGACAGATGCTTGGGAATCAGCCCCAGCATTTT. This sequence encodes CASSGQMLGNQPQHF.

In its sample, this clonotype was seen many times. CDR3 DNA: TGCGCCAGCAGCCAAGATATCGAGTCTAGCTTGTTTTTT. Translating gives CASSQDIESSLFF. V gene TRBV4-1 combines with J gene TRBJ2-2; D might be TRBD2 (5 bases). The V gene's germline CDR1 is MGHRA and CDR2 YSYEKL. V was pared by 0 bases and J by 15 bases, with 14 bases between. The CDR3 spans 13 residues.

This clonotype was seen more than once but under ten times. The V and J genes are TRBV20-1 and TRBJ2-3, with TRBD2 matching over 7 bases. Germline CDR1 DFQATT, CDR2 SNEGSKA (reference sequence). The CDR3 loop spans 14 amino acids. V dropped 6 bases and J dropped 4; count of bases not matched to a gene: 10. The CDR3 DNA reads TGCAGTGCCGCTGTTAGCGGGTTGTCAGATACGCAGTATTTT. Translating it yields CSAAVSGLSDTQYF.